This T cell receptor (beta chain) came from a study of T cell responses to AZD1222 COVID-19 vaccine. V dropped 4 bases and J dropped 5; count of bases not matched to a gene: 2. This CDR3 region has 13 residues. Germline CDR1 and CDR2: SGHTA and FQGNSA. This table comes from immunoSEQ multiplex PCR, and its TCRdb copy is limited to in-frame clones, with some not included. The repertoire holds 100,000 to 130,000 clones, with around 83% as singletons. The chain recombines TRBV7-2 with TRBJ2-1, with 7 bases aligning to TRBD1. This sequence originates from an adult in good health. The sequences come from peripheral blood, collected on day 0 of AZD1222 vaccination. The CDR3 sequence: CASSWDSNNEQFF. The CDR3 nucleotides are TGTGCCAGCAGCTGGGACAGCAACAATGAGCAGTTCTTC.